This note documents a single TCR beta chain sequence. Compared with germline, one end of the junction differs, possibly owing to a read error. The data originate from a study of control samples from healthy donors and cancer patients. CDR3 length: 15 amino acids. Germline assignment: CDR1 KGHSH and CDR2 LQKENI. Clones were read by immunoSEQ multiplex PCR, and TCRdb kept only the in-frame ones, dropping some. Of 100,000 to 150,000 clones listed, about nine tenths are singletons. The specimen sequenced was blood. The clonotype comes from a man aged 35-49 years in good health. The rearrangement uses TRBV18 and TRBJ2-1; 8 bases are shared with TRBD2. The CDR3 here is CASSEAPGTGGRPLF. The CDR3, as DNA: TGTGCCAGCTCAGAAGCCCCCGGCACGGGGGGGCGGCCGCTCTTC.